The 20 T cell receptor beta chains below were found in one sample sequenced in a study of T cell repertoires in cytomegalovirus infection. Via MiXCR, TCRdb re-called the reads, giving one row per CDR3 protein. The sample yields some 940,000 distinct CDR3 sequences, 31% seen once. Antigen specificity for these receptors is unknown. The material was cultured CD8+ T cells from PBMCs, obtained from culture after CMV antigen stimulation. The receptors derive from a human donor in good health (CMV status not recorded). Some clones in this sample may be carry-over from other donors' samples.

The count of this clonotype is one. The chain combines TRBV6-8 with TRBJ1-1; TRBD1 matches at 8 bases. Trimming took 2 bases from V and 0 from J; bases not matched to a gene: 5. The CDR3 is 16 amino acids. In germline, CDR1 is MNHGY, CDR2 SAAAGT. CDR3: CASSYMDRELNTEAFF. The CDR3 DNA is TGTGCCAGCAGTTACATGGACAGGGAGTTGAACACTGAAGCTTTCTTT.

The chain employs TRBV28 and TRBJ1-2; the D gene is possibly TRBD1 (6 bases). The CDR3 sequence is 16 residues long. V was trimmed by 3 bases and J by 6 bases, leaving 20 bases between them. CDR1 is MDHEN, CDR2 SYDVKM, per germline. CDR3 loop: CASSFPGVAGVHGYTF. CDR3 nucleotide sequence: TGTGCCAGCAGTTTCCCAGGGGTGGCAGGGGTTCATGGCTACACCTTC.

The sample holds a few counts of this clonotype. This rearrangement joins TRBV7-4 to TRBJ2-2; possible D gene TRBD2, 5 bases. This CDR3 is 15 amino acids long. Germline CDR1 SGHVT, CDR2 SQSDAQ. V lost 1 base and J 3 bases, leaving 9 bases between the germline ends. CDR3 in DNA: TGTGCCAGCAGCTTAGTCGAGGGTTACACCGGGGAGCTGTTTTTT. As protein: CASSLVEGYTGELFF. The full variable domain, rest sourced from reference TRBV7-4 and TRBJ2-2, is GAGVSQSPRYKVAKRGRDVALRCDSISGHVTLYWYRQTLGQGSEVLTYSQSDAQRDKSGRPSGRFSAERPERSVSTLKIQRTEQGDSAVYLCASSLVEGYTGELFFGEGSRLTVL.

The gene calls are TRBV12-3 or TRBV12-4 and TRBJ2-3, with D uncertain. The CDR3 runs 16 residues. Trimming shortened V by 3 bases and J by 5 bases, and 18 bases separated the two germline ends. CDR3: CASSLWDNEGIDTQYF. The CDR3 DNA reads TGTGCCAGCAGTTTGTGGGATAATGAAGGAATAGATACGCAGTATTTT.

This clonotype was counted ten times or more. This chain connects TRBV5-5 to TRBJ1-6; 7 bases agree with TRBD1. CDR3 length: 18 residues. CDR1 and CDR2 from the germline V gene are SGHKS and YYEKEE (reference sequence). The trim removed 0 bases at V and 10 bases at J, leaving 16 bases unmatched. CDR3 residues: CASSLENRRGLYSSPLHF. CDR3 sequence (DNA): TGTGCCAGCAGCTTGGAGAACAGGAGGGGGCTCTATTCCTCACCCCTCCACTTT.

The chain couples TRBV20-1 to TRBJ2-1; 7 positions agree with TRBD2. V was pared by 3 bases and J by 3 bases, with 2 bases of the junction left unmatched. The V gene's germline CDR1 is DFQATT and CDR2 SNEGSKA (reference sequence). This CDR3 is 13 amino acids long. The CDR3: CSARGTNYNEQFF. Here the CDR3 DNA reads TGCAGTGCTAGGGGGACTAACTACAATGAGCAGTTCTTC.

About this clonotype itself: At one end, the junction sequence differs from germline, possibly due to a read error. The rearrangement joins TRBV12-3 or TRBV12-4 to TRBJ2-2; D possibly corresponds to TRBD2 (6 bases). This CDR3 comprises 13 residues. CDR3 in DNA: TGTGCCACCGCGGGGACGGGCACCGGGGAGCTGATTTTT. Protein: CATAGTGTGELIF.

This clonotype has a handful of counts. This sequence joins TRBV7-2 and TRBJ1-2, with a weak D call TRBD1 (5 bases). CDR3 length equals 14 residues. Germline CDR1 and CDR2: SGHTA and FQGNSA. The ends were cut back, 1 base at V and 8 bases at J, with 14 bases in the middle. CDR3 sequence (DNA): TGTGCCAGCAGCTTAGTCGAGGCAGGGCAAGGCTACACCTTC. It codes for CASSLVEAGQGYTF.

This chain connects TRBV9 to TRBJ2-4; no definite D call. Per the germline V gene, CDR1 is SGDLS and CDR2 is YYNGEE. Trimming shortened V by 0 bases and J by 7 bases, and 8 bases separated the two germline ends. CDR3 size: 13 residues. CDR3 sequence reads: CASSVGKSNIQYF. The CDR3 DNA is TGTGCCAGCAGCGTAGGGAAGTCGAACATTCAGTACTTC.

The chain employs TRBV5-4 and TRBJ1-2, with D possibly being TRBD1 (5 bases). V lost 2 bases to trimming and J lost 4 bases, with 12 bases between them. Germline CDR1 SGHNT, CDR2 YYREEE (reference sequence). The CDR3 totals 14 residues. CDR3 nucleotides: TGTGCCAGCAGCTTCGGCGGGGGATCCTATGGCTACACCTTC. Translation gives CASSFGGGSYGYTF. Full variable domain (outside the CDR3, taken from reference TRBV5-4 and TRBJ1-2): ETGVTQSPTHLIKTRGQQVTLRCSSQSGHNTVSWYQQALGQGPQFIFQYYREEENGRGNFPPRFSGLQFPNYSSELNVNALELDDSALYLCASSFGGGSYGYTFGSGTRLTVV.

This sequence joins TRBV2 and TRBJ2-2; tentative D call: TRBD2 (5 bases). Trimming took 0 bases from V and 1 from J, leaving 15 bases between them. Germline assignment: CDR1 SNHLY and CDR2 FYNNEI. The CDR3 contains 18 residues. CDR3 region: CASSEAPTSSLNTGELFF. DNA for the CDR3: TGTGCCAGCAGTGAAGCGCCTACTAGTTCGTTGAACACCGGGGAGCTGTTTTTT.

The J gene is TRBJ2-3, the V gene TRBV4-3, with D perhaps TRBD1 (5 bases). Trimming stripped 1 base from V and 3 bases from J, with 11 bases between. Germline values: CDR1 LGHNA, CDR2 YSLEER. The CDR3 extends over 15 amino acids. The CDR3 loop reads CASSQASRETDTQYF. The DNA of the CDR3 is TGCGCCAGCAGCCAAGCCAGCAGGGAAACAGATACGCAGTATTTT.

This clonotype was observed a handful of times. The V call is TRBV28, the J call TRBJ1-2, with D perhaps matching TRBD1 (5 bases). In germline, CDR1 is MDHEN, CDR2 SYDVKM. The CDR3 spans 14 residues. The V end was cut by 8 bases, the J end by 3 bases, with 16 bases between. The CDR3 nucleotides read TGTGCCAGCTCCCAGGTGTGGGGGGACTATGGCTACACCTTC. This translates into CASSQVWGDYGYTF.

This clonotype was observed many times. Here the CDR3 reads CASSLRDYRTLDTDTQYF. The CDR3 DNA is TGTGCCAGCAGCCTCCGGGACTACCGAACTCTCGACACAGATACGCAGTATTTT. This chain links TRBV7-2 with TRBJ2-3; 7 bases map to TRBD2. Per germline, CDR1 SGHTA and CDR2 FQGNSA. V trimming: 5 bases; J trimming: 2 bases; junction bases outside the gene matches: 16. The CDR3 sequence is 18 residues long.

The J gene is TRBJ1-5, the V gene TRBV27, with a weak D call TRBD1 (6 bases). Trimming removed 10 bases from V and 0 bases from J, with 16 bases in between. Germline CDR1 MNHEY, CDR2 SMNVEV (reference sequence). The CDR3 runs 15 residues. The CDR3 DNA is TGTGCCACTCGGGGGCGTTCGAATAGCAATCAGCCCCAGCATTTT. Translating it yields CATRGRSNSNQPQHF.

The chain links TRBV19 to TRBJ1-5; D call uncertain. The CDR3 extends over 15 amino acids. Trimming removed 11 bases at V and 0 bases at J, with 17 bases between. The germline gives CDR1 LNHDA, CDR2 SQIVND (reference sequence). DNA for the CDR3: TGTGCCTGTTCCGGGAGCTCCTTTAGCAATCAGCCCCAGCATTTT. Its translation: CACSGSSFSNQPQHF.

The CDR3 reads CASSLVVADSDTQYF. DNA of the CDR3: TGTGCCAGCAGCTTAGTCGTAGCGGACTCAGATACGCAGTATTTT. This chain uses TRBV7-6 with TRBJ2-3; D might be TRBD2 (6 bases). CDR1 is SGHVS and CDR2 is FNYEAQ in the germline V gene. The CDR3 consists of 15 residues. Trimming removed 1 base at V and 4 bases at J, with 12 bases between.

The rearrangement joins TRBV7-8 to TRBJ2-4; possible D gene TRBD2, 7 bases. CDR1 SGHVS and CDR2 FQNEAQ come from the germline V gene. Trimming pared 5 bases from V and 15 bases from J, leaving 20 bases between. CDR3 size: 13 residues. In DNA, the CDR3 is TGTGCCAGCAGCCCCCGCTCGGGGGGCGGGTTGTACTTC. This gives the protein CASSPRSGGGLYF. The variable domain in full, completed from reference TRBV7-8 and TRBJ2-4, reads GAGVSQSPRYKVAKRGQDVALRCDPISGHVSLFWYQQALGQGPEFLTYFQNEAQLDKSGLPSDRFFAERPEGSVSTLKIQRTQQEDSAVYLCASSPRSGGGLYFGAGTRLSVL.

The chain carries TRBV10-3 and TRBJ1-3; 7 nucleotides line up with TRBD1. The CDR3 is made up of 13 amino acids. V lost 6 bases to trimming and J lost 10 bases; unmatched junction nucleotides: 9. Germline-derived CDR1 and CDR2 are ENHRY and SYGVKD. CDR3 sequence (DNA): TGTGCCATCAGAGAAGGGGGCTGGAGGACCATATATTTT. Its translation is CAIREGGWRTIYF.

The gene calls are TRBV27 and TRBJ2-7, with 8 positions matching TRBD1. The V gene's germline CDR1 is MNHEY and CDR2 SMNVEV (reference sequence). The V gene end was trimmed by 8 bases and the J gene end by 3 bases; junction bases not matched to a gene: 6. The CDR3 is 13 residues long. The CDR3 DNA follows: TGTGCCAGCGGATTTGGGACAGGCTACGAGCAGTACTTC. Protein: CASGFGTGYEQYF.